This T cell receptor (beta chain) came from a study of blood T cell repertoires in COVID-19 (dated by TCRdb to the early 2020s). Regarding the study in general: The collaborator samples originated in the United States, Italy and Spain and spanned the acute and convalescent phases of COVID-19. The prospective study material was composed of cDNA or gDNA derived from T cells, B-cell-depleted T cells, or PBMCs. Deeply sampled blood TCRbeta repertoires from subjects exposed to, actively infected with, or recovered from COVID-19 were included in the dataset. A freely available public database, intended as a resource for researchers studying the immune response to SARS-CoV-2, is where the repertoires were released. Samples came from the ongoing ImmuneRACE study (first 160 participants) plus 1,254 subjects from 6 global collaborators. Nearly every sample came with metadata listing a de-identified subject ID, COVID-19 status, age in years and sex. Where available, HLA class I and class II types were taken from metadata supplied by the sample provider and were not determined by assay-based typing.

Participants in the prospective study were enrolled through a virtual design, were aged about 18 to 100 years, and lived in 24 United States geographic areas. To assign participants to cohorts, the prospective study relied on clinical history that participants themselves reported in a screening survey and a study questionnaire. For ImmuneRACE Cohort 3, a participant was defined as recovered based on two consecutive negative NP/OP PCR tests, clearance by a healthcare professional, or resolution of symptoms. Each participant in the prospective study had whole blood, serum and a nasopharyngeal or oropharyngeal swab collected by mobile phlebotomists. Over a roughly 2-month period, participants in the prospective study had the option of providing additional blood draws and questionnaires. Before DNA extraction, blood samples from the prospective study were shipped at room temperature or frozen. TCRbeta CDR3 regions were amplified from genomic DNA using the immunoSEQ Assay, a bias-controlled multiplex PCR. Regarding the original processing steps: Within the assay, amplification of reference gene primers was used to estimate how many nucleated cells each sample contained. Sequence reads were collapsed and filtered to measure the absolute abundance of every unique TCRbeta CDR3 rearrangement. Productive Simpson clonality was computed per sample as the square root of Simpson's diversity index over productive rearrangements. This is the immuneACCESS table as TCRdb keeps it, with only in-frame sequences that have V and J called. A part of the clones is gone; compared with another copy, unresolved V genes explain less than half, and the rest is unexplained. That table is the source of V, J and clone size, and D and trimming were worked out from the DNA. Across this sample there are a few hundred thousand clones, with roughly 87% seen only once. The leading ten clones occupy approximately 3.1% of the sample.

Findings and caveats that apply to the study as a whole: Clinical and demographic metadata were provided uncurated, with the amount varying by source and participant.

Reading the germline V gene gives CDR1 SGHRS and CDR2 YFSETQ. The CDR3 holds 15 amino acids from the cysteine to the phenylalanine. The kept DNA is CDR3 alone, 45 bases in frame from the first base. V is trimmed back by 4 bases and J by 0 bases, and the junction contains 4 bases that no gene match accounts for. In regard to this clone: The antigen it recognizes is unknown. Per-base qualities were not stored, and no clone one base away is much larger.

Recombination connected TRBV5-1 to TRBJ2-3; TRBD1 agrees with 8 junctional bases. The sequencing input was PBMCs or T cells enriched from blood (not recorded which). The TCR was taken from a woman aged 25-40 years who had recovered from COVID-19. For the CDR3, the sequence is CASSTGQGSTDTQYF. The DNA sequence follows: TGCGCCAGCAGCACCGGACAGGGCAGCACAGATACGCAGTATTTT.